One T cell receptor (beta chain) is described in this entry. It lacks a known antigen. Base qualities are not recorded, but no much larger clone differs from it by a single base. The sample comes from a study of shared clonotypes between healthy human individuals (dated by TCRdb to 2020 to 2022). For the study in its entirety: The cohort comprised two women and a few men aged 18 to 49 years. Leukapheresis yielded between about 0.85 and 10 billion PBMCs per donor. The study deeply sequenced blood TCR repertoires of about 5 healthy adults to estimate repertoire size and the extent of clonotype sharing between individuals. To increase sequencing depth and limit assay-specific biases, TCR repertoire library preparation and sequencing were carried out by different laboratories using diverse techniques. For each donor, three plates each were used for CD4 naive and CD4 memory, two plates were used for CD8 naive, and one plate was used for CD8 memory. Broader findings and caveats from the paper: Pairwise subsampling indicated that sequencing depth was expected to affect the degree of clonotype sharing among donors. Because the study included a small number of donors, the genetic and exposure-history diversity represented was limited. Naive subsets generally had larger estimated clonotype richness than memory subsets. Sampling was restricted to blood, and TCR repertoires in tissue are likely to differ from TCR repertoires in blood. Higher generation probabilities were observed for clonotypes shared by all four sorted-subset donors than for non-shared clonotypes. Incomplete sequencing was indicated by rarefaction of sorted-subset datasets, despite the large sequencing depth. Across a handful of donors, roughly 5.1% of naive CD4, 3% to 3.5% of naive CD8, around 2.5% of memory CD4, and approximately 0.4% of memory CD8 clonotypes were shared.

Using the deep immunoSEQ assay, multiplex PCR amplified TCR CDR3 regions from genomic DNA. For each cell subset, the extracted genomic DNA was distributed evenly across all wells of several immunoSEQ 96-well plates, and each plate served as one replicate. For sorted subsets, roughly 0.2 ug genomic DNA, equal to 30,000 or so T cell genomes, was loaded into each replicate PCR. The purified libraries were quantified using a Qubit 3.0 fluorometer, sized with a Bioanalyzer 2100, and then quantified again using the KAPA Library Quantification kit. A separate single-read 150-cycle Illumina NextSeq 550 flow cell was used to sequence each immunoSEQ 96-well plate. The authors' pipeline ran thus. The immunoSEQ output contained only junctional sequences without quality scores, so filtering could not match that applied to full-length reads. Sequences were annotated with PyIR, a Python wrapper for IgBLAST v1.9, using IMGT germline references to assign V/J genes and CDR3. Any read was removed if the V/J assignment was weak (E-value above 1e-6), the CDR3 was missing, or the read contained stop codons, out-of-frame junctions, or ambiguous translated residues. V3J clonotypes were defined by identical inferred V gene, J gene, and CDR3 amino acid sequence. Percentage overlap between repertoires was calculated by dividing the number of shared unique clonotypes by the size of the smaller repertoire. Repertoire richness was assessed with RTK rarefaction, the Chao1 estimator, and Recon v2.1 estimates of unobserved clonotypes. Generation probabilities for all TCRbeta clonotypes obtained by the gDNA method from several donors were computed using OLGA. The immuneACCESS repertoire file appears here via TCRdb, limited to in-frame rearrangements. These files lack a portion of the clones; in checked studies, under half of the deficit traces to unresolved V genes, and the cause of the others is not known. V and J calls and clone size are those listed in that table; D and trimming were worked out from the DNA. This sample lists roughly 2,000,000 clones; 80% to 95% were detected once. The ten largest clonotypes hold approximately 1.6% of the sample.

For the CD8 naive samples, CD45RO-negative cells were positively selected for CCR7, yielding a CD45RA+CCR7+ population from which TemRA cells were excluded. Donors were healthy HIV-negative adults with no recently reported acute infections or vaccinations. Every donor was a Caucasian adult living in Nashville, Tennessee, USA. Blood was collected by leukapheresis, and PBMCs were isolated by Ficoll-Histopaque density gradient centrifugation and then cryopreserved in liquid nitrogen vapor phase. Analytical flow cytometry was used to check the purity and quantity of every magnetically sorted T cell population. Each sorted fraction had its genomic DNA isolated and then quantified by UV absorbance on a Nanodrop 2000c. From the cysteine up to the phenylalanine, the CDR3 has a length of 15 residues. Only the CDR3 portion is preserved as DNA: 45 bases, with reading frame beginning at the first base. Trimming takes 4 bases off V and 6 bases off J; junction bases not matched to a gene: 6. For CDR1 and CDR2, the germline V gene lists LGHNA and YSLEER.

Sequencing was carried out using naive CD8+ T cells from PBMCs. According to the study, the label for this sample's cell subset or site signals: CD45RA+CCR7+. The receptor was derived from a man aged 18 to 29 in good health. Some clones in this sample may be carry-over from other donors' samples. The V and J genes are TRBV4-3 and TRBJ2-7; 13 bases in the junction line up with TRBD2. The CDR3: CASSPGTSGIREQYF. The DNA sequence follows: TGCGCCAGCAGCCCCGGGACTAGCGGGATCCGCGAGCAGTACTTC.